The 15 T cell receptor beta chains below all came from one sample that was sequenced in a study of blood T cell repertoires in COVID-19. Sequencing used immunoSEQ multiplex PCR; TCRdb keeps in-frame clones, though not all of them. The repertoire holds 150,000 to 200,000 clones, with less than 90% as singletons. The sample taken for sequencing was peripheral blood. The receptors originated from a man aged 60 to 75 with acute or convalescent COVID-19.

The chain has TRBV5-1 and TRBJ1-2; D might be TRBD1 (5 bases). The CDR3 spans 14 residues. CDR1 is SGHRS and CDR2 is YFSETQ in the germline V gene. The V gene lost 0 bases and the J gene lost 4 bases, with 10 bases spanning the gap. The CDR3 here is CASSLVAGIYGYTF. The CDR3, as DNA: TGCGCCAGCAGCTTGGTCGCAGGGATCTATGGCTACACCTTC.

The chain has TRBV9 and TRBJ2-7, with 8 bases lining up with TRBD1. V lost 3 bases, J lost 4 bases, and 12 bases stayed unmatched. The germline gives CDR1 SGDLS, CDR2 YYNGEE. The CDR3 has 16 amino acids. The CDR3 nucleotides read TGTGCCAGCAGCGCCGACAGGGGAAGGAAAGTTTACGAGCAGTACGTC. This sequence encodes CASSADRGRKVYEQYV.

V usage is TRBV6-2 or TRBV6-3 and J usage is TRBJ1-1, with D maybe TRBD1 (6 bases). The CDR3 loop spans 17 amino acids. V lost 2 bases, J lost 4 bases, and 20 bases lay in between. From germline, CDR1 is MNHEY and CDR2 SVGEGT. CDR3 sequence: CASSYPRDNALPTEAFF. CDR3 nucleotide sequence: TGTGCCAGCAGTTACCCGAGGGACAACGCTCTTCCCACTGAAGCTTTCTTT.

The chain combines TRBV25-1 with TRBJ1-4; 9 nucleotides match TRBD1. The germline V gene has CDR1 MGHDK and CDR2 SYGVNS. This CDR3 is 16 amino acids long. V gave up 3 bases and J gave up 8 bases; unmatched junction bases: 10. CDR3 DNA sequence: TGTGCCAGCAGTGAGGGGAGGACAGGGGTTCGGGAAAAACTGTTTTTT. Amino acid sequence: CASSEGRTGVREKLFF.

This clone was counted only a few times. V gene TRBV12-3 or TRBV12-4 combines with J gene TRBJ1-2, with D possibly being TRBD1 (5 bases). The germline V and J ends were trimmed by 6 bases and 6 bases, with 14 bases remaining between them. The CDR3 is 13 amino acids. Here the CDR3 reads CASSTSGRDGYTF. The CDR3 DNA follows: TGTGCCAGCAGCACATCAGGGAGGGATGGCTACACCTTC.

The rearrangement links TRBV7-8 to TRBJ2-5; no clear D gene. Germline V gene lookup returns CDR1 SGHVS and CDR2 FQNEAQ. V lost 5 bases and J 1 base, leaving 5 bases between the germline ends. This CDR3 is 12 amino acids long. Here the CDR3 reads CASSPLQETQYF. The CDR3 DNA follows: TGTGCCAGCAGCCCCCTCCAAGAGACCCAGTACTTC.

This chain connects TRBV3-1 (or the pseudogene TRBV3-2) to TRBJ2-3, with D perhaps matching TRBD1 (5 bases). Trimming stripped 6 bases from V and 2 bases from J, with 9 bases between. The CDR3 sequence is 13 residues long. Germline V lookup: CDR1 LGHDT, CDR2 YNNKEL (reference sequence). The DNA of the CDR3 is TGTGCCAGCAGTCGACAGCCCACAGATACGCAGTATTTT. It yields the protein CASSRQPTDTQYF.

This chain joins TRBV21-1 and TRBJ2-7; the table's D call TRBD2 went unverified against the DNA. TRBV21-1 is reported as a pseudogene. CDR3 length: 13 amino acids. The CDR3 sequence is CASRAGEAYEQYV. CDR3 sequence (DNA): TGTGCCAGCCGCGCGGGGGAGGCCTACGAGCAGTACGTC.

This rearrangement joins TRBV7-3 to TRBJ2-2; D unclear. Germline CDR1 and CDR2: SGHTA and FQGTGA. V lost 4 bases, J lost 0 bases, and 3 bases lay in between. CDR3 length: 13 amino acids. CDR3 bases: TGTGCCAGCAGCTCTGCGAACACCGGGGAGCTGTTTTTT. Amino acid sequence: CASSSANTGELFF.

The chain links TRBV19 to TRBJ2-5; 8 bases are a match to TRBD1. This CDR3 is 15 amino acids long. Germline trimming cut 1 base from V and 6 bases from J; bases unmatched to any gene: 7. The germline V gene encodes CDR1 LNHDA and CDR2 SQIVND (reference sequence). CDR3 loop: CASSIGSGGKKTQYF. The CDR3, as DNA: TGTGCCAGTAGTATAGGGTCAGGGGGCAAGAAGACCCAGTACTTC. Drawing the rest from reference TRBV19 and TRBJ2-5, the complete variable domain is DGGITQSPKYLFRKEGQNVTLSCEQNLNHDAMYWYRQDPGQGLRLIYYSQIVNDFQKGDIAEGYSVSREKKESFPLTVTSAQKNPTAFYLCASSIGSGGKKTQYFGPGTRLLVL.

The V call is TRBV7-2, the J call TRBJ1-5; D remains unclear. V was trimmed by 3 bases and J by 1 base, leaving 10 bases between them. The CDR3 covers 15 residues. Germline V gene data show CDR1 as SGHTA and CDR2 as FQGNSA. The CDR3 sequence is CASSFQINSNQPQHF. The CDR3 DNA reads TGTGCCAGCAGCTTCCAGATAAACAGCAATCAGCCCCAGCATTTT.

The chain has TRBV27 and TRBJ1-4, with 7 bases that match TRBD1. CDR1 is MNHEY, CDR2 SMNVEV, per germline (reference sequence). CDR3 length: 13 residues. The J segment lost 8 bases and the V segment lost 6 bases, leaving 6 bases of the junction unmatched. The CDR3 nucleotides read TGTGCCAGCAGGACAGGGCTGAACGAAAAACTGTTTTTT. Protein product: CASRTGLNEKLFF.

V is TRBV19 and J is TRBJ1-2; no firm D call. Per germline, CDR1 LNHDA and CDR2 SQIVND (reference sequence). Deletions cut 5 bases from V and 9 bases from J, with 19 bases between. This CDR3 is built from 14 residues. The CDR3 here is CASSPSPVMVSYTF. DNA of the CDR3: TGTGCCAGTAGTCCGTCGCCGGTCATGGTGAGCTACACCTTC.

The genes are TRBV5-8 and TRBJ1-5, with D possibly matching TRBD1 (5 bases). Germline V lookup: CDR1 SGHTS, CDR2 YDEGEE. Trimming cost V 0 bases and J 5 bases, with 15 bases left between them. The CDR3 is 16 amino acids. DNA of the CDR3: TGTGCCAGCAGCTTGGACGAGGTGGGGGGATATCAGCCCCAGCATTTT. It yields the protein CASSLDEVGGYQPQHF.

The chain is built from TRBV3-1 (or the pseudogene TRBV3-2) and TRBJ1-2, with D perhaps matching TRBD1 (5 bases). Germline loops: CDR1 LGHDT, CDR2 YNNKEL (reference sequence). CDR3 size: 15 residues. V was trimmed by 1 base and J by 4 bases, leaving 13 bases between them. CDR3 nucleotide sequence: TGTGCCAGCAGCCAAGGGGGAACAGGCGGCTATGGCTACACCTTC. Translated: CASSQGGTGGYGYTF.